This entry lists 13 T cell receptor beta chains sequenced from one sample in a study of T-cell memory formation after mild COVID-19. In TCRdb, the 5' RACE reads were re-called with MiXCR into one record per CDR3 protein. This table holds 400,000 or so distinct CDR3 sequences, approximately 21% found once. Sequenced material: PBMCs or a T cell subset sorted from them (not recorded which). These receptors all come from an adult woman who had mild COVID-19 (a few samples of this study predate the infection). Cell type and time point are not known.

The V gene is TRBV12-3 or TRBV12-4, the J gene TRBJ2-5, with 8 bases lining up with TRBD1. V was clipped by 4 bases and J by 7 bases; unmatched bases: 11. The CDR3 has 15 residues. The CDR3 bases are TGTGCCAGCAGTTCACCGACAGGGGCCCTAAGGACCCAGTACTTC. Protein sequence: CASSSPTGALRTQYF.

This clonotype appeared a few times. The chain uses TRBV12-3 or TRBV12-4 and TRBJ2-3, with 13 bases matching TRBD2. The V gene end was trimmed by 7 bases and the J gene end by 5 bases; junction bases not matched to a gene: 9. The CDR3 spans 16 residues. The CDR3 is CASIPGLAGLGDTQYF. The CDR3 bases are TGTGCCAGCATCCCGGGACTAGCGGGGTTAGGAGATACGCAGTATTTT.

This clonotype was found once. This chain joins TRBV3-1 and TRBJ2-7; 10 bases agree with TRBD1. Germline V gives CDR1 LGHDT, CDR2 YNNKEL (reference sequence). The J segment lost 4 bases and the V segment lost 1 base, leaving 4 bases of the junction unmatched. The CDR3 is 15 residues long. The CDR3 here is CASSQGGQGGYEQYF. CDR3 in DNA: TGTGCCAGCAGCCAAGGAGGACAGGGGGGGTACGAGCAGTACTTC.

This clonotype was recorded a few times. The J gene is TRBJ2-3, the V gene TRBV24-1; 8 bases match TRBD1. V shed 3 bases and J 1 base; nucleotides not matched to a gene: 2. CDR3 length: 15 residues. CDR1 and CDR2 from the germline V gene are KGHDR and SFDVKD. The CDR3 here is CATSDMTGGTDTQYF. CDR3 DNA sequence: TGTGCCACCAGTGATATGACAGGGGGCACAGATACGCAGTATTTT.

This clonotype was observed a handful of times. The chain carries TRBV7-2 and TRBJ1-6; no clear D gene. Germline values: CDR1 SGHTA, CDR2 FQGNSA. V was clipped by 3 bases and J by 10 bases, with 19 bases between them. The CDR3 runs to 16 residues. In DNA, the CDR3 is TGTGCCAGCAGCTTGGCCGCCTGGGAAGCAGGCTCACCCCTCCACTTT. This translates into CASSLAAWEAGSPLHF.

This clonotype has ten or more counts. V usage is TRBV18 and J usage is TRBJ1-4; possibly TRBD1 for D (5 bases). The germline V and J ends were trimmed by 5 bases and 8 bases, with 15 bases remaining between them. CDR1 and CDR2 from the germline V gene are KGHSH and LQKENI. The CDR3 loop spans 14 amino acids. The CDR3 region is CASSYGAGREKLFF. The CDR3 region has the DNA TGTGCCAGCTCATATGGAGCGGGGCGGGAAAAACTGTTTTTT.

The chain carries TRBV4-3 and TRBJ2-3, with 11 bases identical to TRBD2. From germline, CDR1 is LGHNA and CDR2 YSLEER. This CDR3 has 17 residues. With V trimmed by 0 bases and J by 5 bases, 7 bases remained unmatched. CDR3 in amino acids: CASSQDQVAGGEDTQYF. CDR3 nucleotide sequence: TGCGCCAGCAGCCAAGATCAGGTAGCGGGAGGGGAAGATACGCAGTATTTT.

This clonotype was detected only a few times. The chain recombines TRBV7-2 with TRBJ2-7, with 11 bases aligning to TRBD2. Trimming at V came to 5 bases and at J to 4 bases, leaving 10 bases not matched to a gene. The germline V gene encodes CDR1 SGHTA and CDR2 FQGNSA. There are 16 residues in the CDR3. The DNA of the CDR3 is TGTGCCAGCAGCCAACAACCTAGCGGGGGGAAGTACGAGCAGTACTTC. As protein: CASSQQPSGGKYEQYF.

This CDR3 is CASSQPGASYEQYF. The CDR3, as DNA: TGTGCCAGCAGCCAACCGGGAGCATCCTACGAGCAGTACTTC. The chain links TRBV3-1 to TRBJ2-7, with D tentatively TRBD2 (6 bases). The CDR3 spans 14 residues. CDR1 and CDR2 from the germline V gene are LGHDT and YNNKEL (reference sequence). With 2 bases removed from V and 1 base from J, the gap between germline ends came to 9 bases.

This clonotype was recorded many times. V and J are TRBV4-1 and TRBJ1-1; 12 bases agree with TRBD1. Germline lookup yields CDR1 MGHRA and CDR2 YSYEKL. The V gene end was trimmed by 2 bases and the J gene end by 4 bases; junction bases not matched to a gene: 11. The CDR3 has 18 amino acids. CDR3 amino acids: CASSQYSGTGGLSTEAFF. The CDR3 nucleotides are TGCGCCAGCAGCCAATACTCCGGGACAGGGGGCCTGAGCACTGAAGCTTTCTTT.

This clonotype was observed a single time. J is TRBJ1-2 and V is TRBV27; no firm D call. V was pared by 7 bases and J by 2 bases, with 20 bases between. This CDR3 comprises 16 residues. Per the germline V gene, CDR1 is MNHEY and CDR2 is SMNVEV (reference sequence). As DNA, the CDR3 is TGTGCCAGCATTATCGGCCAGACCAATCGGAACTATGGCTACACCTTC. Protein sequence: CASIIGQTNRNYGYTF.

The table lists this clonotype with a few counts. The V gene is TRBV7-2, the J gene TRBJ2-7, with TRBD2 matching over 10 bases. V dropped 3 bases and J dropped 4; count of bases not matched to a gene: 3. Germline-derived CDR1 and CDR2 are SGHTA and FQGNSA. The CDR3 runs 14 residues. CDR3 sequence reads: CASSLTGLAYEQYF. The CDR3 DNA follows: TGTGCCAGCAGCTTGACGGGACTAGCGTACGAGCAGTACTTC.

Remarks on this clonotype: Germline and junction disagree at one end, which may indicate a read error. The CDR3 reads CASRIFANTGEMFF. As DNA, the CDR3 is TGTGCCAGCAGAATATTCGCGAACACCGGGGAGATGTTTTTT. The V gene is TRBV12-3 or TRBV12-4, the J gene TRBJ2-2; possible D gene TRBD2, 5 bases. CDR3 length: 14 residues.